Listed here is a single T cell receptor beta chain. What it recognizes is unknown. This record belongs to a study of shared clonotypes between healthy human individuals. Donors were Caucasian adults residing in Nashville, Tennessee, USA. Methods used by the authors: Sequence data from immunoSEQ were junction-only and lacked quality scores; consequently, filtering differed. Using immunoSEQ multiplex PCR, the repertoire was profiled, and TCRdb retains in-frame clones only, with some absent. V and J calls and clone size follow that table, whereas D and trimming were derived from the DNA. The sample records 2 million to 2.5 million clones, around 90% being singletons. Regarding the study as a whole: Some clonotypes were shared by all four sorted-subset donors, while others were not shared. The non-shared ones had lower generation probabilities than the shared ones.

There are 15 residues in the CDR3. Germline V gene sequence: CDR1 SGHTA, CDR2 FQGNSA. With 1 base removed from V and 2 bases from J, the gap between germline ends came to 10 bases. The receptor was derived from a man aged 18 to 29 in good health. Some clones in this sample may be carry-over from other donors' samples. The chain couples TRBV7-2 to TRBJ2-3, with D perhaps TRBD2 (5 bases). Sequencing was carried out using naive CD4+ T cells from PBMCs. Subset described: CD45RA+ positively selected. The CDR3 reads CASSLGGQTTDTQYF. The CDR3 nucleotides are TGTGCCAGCAGCTTAGGAGGGCAGACCACAGATACGCAGTATTTT.